This T cell receptor beta chain stems from a study of blood T cell repertoires in COVID-19. Across the study: Nucleic acid was either cDNA or gDNA, and it came from T cells, B-cell-depleted T cells, or PBMCs.

Participants were aged about 18 to 100 years from approximately 23 US areas. Clinical history as reported by participants underpinned cohort assignment. Authors' methods: Researchers report that nucleated cell counts were estimated from reference gene primer amplification. Some clones are missing from TCRdb's copy, which holds only in-frame ones; the method was immunoSEQ multiplex PCR. The D gene and trimming were derived from the DNA, and the V and J assignments and clone size from that table. In the table there are 300,000 or so clones, about 88% of which are singletons. The CDR3 extends over 15 amino acids. V lost 4 bases, J lost 6 bases, and 7 bases stayed unmatched. The germline gives CDR1 MNHEY, CDR2 SVGAGI.

This receptor was obtained from a man aged 55 to 69 who had recovered from COVID-19. This chain uses TRBV6-5 with TRBJ1-4, with 8 bases matching TRBD1. Sequencing was carried out using PBMCs or T cells enriched from blood (not recorded which). CDR3 protein: CASSFTGGGYEKLFF. In nucleotides, the CDR3 is TGTGCCAGCAGTTTTACAGGGGGAGGGTATGAAAAACTGTTTTTT.